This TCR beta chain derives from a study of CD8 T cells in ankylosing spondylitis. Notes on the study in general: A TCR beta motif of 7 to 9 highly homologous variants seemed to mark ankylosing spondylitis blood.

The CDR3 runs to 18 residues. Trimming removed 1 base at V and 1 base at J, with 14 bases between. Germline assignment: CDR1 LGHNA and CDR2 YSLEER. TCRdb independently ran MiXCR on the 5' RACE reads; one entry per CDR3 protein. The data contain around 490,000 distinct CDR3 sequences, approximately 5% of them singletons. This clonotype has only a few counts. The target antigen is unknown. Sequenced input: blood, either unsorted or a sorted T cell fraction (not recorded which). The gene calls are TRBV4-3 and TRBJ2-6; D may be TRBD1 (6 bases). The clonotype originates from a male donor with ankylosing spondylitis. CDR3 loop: CASSQVQGPRSGANVLTF. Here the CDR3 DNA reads TGCGCCAGCAGCCAAGTGCAGGGGCCCCGTTCTGGGGCCAACGTCCTGACTTTC.